This TCR beta chain was recorded in a study of blood T cell repertoires in COVID-19 (dated by TCRdb to about 2020). Describing the broader study: Samples covering the acute and convalescent phases of COVID-19 were provided by collaborators in the United States, Italy and Spain. Where available, HLA class I and class II types were taken from metadata supplied by the sample provider and were not determined by assay-based typing. Deeply sampled blood TCRbeta repertoires from subjects exposed to, actively infected with, or recovered from COVID-19 were included in the dataset. The samples were drawn from two sources: the first 160 participants of the ongoing ImmuneRACE study, and 950 to 1,500 subjects contributed by 6 global collaborators. A freely available public database, intended as a resource for researchers studying the immune response to SARS-CoV-2, is where the repertoires were released. The material from the prospective study consisted of cDNA or gDNA derived from T cells, B-cell-depleted T cells, or PBMCs. Nearly every sample came with metadata listing a de-identified subject ID, COVID-19 status, age in years and sex. Overall study results and their limits: Clinical and demographic metadata were provided uncurated, with the amount varying by source and participant.

TCRbeta CDR3 regions were amplified from genomic DNA by means of the immunoSEQ Assay, a bias-controlled multiplex PCR. As for the authors' bioinformatics: Nucleated cell counts per sample were estimated from amplification of reference gene primers within the assay. To quantify the absolute abundance of each unique TCRbeta CDR3 rearrangement, sequence reads were collapsed and filtered. For each sample, productive Simpson clonality was calculated as the square root of Simpson's diversity index over productive rearrangements. TCRdb stores this immuneACCESS table with in-frame sequences only. Part of the clones is absent; in the studies checked, under half of the shortfall reflects unresolved V genes, and no reason is known for the rest. The V and J calls and clone size were taken over from that table, and D and trimming were inferred from the DNA. Across this sample there are about 200,000 clones, with around 80% seen only once. The ten largest clones take up around 26% of the sample.

The collaborating institutions used their own protocols to collect whole blood in K2EDTA tubes. For TCRbeta analysis, collaborators shipped samples as frozen whole blood, isolated PBMCs, or DNA extracted from either of those sample types. This clone was seen only once. Its antigen specificity is not known. Qualities for individual bases were not recorded, and no much larger clone is one base off. The TCR originated in a man aged 35-49 years with acute or convalescent COVID-19. Specimen: peripheral blood.

The nucleotide sequence is given as TGTGCCAGCAGCCCCCGACTAGGCAATGAGCAGTTCTTC. This gives the protein CASSPRLGNEQFF. The rearrangement joined TRBV14 to TRBJ2-1; D gene: possibly TRBD2, on 6 matching bases. Trimming costs V 4 bases and J 6 bases, and their ends lie 10 bases apart. Spanning cysteine to phenylalanine, the CDR3 consists of 13 amino acids. The entry retains the CDR3 DNA only, 39 bases that are in frame from base 1. CDR1 is given as SGHDN and CDR2 as FVKESK, both from the germline V gene.